One sample yielded the 11 T cell receptor beta chains listed below, sequenced in a study of T-cell reconstitution after alpha-beta-depleted transplantation in children. Unique molecular identifiers were built into the TCRbeta library. TCRdb re-derived calls from the PCR reads in MiXCR, one entry per CDR3 protein. Of approximately 420,000 distinct CDR3 sequences detected, approximately 10% appear once; the ten largest clones hold roughly 5.1%. The specimen was PBMCs from the stem cell graft donor, collected from the stem cell graft. These receptor sequences come from a human donor who donated a stem cell graft to a child with acute myeloid leukemia.

The V gene is TRBV7-2, the J gene TRBJ1-6; 7 bases line up with TRBD1. The CDR3 sequence is 15 residues long. Germline V lookup: CDR1 SGHTA, CDR2 FQGNSA. The trim removed 5 bases at V and 8 bases at J, leaving 9 bases unmatched. The CDR3 region has the DNA TGTGCCAGCAGCCCCCGCCCAGGGGGTGATTCACCCCTCCACTTT. Translation gives CASSPRPGGDSPLHF.

V and J are TRBV29-1 and TRBJ1-2; D is unclear. V lost 2 bases to trimming and J lost 8 bases, with 15 bases between them. Germline CDR1 SQVTM, CDR2 ANQGSEA. CDR3 length: 13 amino acids. CDR3 loop: CSVESGFYRGYTF. CDR3 coding DNA: TGCAGCGTTGAAAGCGGATTTTACCGGGGCTACACCTTC.

The chain joins TRBV5-1 to TRBJ2-1; D is ambiguous. Germline V gene sequence: CDR1 SGHRS, CDR2 YFSETQ. The CDR3 has 14 residues. V lost 4 bases and J 7 bases, leaving 15 bases between the germline ends. The CDR3 DNA is TGCGCCAGCAGCCCCGGGTCCAACCGGAATGAGCAGTTCTTC. This gives the protein CASSPGSNRNEQFF.

This clonotype was observed at least ten times. This chain links TRBV27 with TRBJ1-2; D remains unclear. Germline V gives CDR1 MNHEY, CDR2 SMNVEV (reference sequence). The CDR3 is made up of 13 amino acids. V lost 7 bases and J 5 bases, leaving 14 bases between the germline ends. CDR3 sequence reads: CASTPGVQYGYTF. The CDR3 nucleotides are TGTGCCAGCACCCCCGGGGTGCAGTATGGCTACACCTTC.

This clonotype was recorded many times. CDR3 in DNA: TGCAGCGGGTCCCGACAGACTCAAGAGACCCAGTACTTC. Protein: CSGSRQTQETQYF. V usage is TRBV29-1 and J usage is TRBJ2-5, with D perhaps TRBD1 (5 bases). In germline, CDR1 is SQVTM, CDR2 ANQGSEA. This CDR3 comprises 13 residues. Trimming stripped 7 bases from V and 2 bases from J, with 14 bases between.

The gene calls are TRBV29-1 and TRBJ1-1; 8 nucleotides agree with TRBD1. The CDR3 contains 14 residues. The V gene's germline CDR1 is SQVTM and CDR2 ANQGSEA. The V and J ends lost 0 bases and 8 bases, in that order; junction bases with no gene match: 8. The CDR3 sequence is CSVEDSRGRPEAFF. CDR3 sequence (DNA): TGCAGCGTTGAAGATAGCAGGGGGCGACCGGAAGCTTTCTTT.

This clonotype was picked up a small number of times. The chain combines TRBV24-1 with TRBJ2-3, with D tentatively TRBD1 (6 bases). Germline CDR1 is KGHDR and CDR2 is SFDVKD. The CDR3 is 15 residues long. V gave up 3 bases and J gave up 1 base, with 10 bases separating them. CDR3 nucleotide sequence: TGTGCCACCAGTGATCGTGCAGGGGGCACAGATACGCAGTATTTT. Translated, it gives CATSDRAGGTDTQYF.

This clonotype was counted a few times. The chain combines TRBV27 with TRBJ2-7; D is uncertain. In germline, CDR1 is MNHEY, CDR2 SMNVEV (reference sequence). This CDR3 contains 13 residues. V was shortened by 0 bases and J by 2 bases, with 5 bases between the two germline ends. CDR3 bases: TGTGCCAGCAGTTTATCGAACGCCTACGAGCAGTACTTC. Encoded protein: CASSLSNAYEQYF.

This chain joins TRBV29-1 and TRBJ1-2; 7 nucleotides align to TRBD1. Looked up from germline, CDR1 is SQVTM and CDR2 is ANQGSEA. The V and J ends lost 5 bases and 4 bases, in that order; junction bases with no gene match: 7. This CDR3 has 13 amino acids. In DNA, the CDR3 is TGCAGCGTTCAACAGGGGATAGGCTATGGCTACACCTTC. Protein sequence: CSVQQGIGYGYTF. Together with reference TRBV29-1 and TRBJ1-2, the CDR3 gives the full variable domain: SAVISQKPSRDICQRGTSLTIQCQVDSQVTMMFWYRQQPGQSLTLIATANQGSEATYESGFVIDKFPISRPNLTFSTLTVSNMSPEDSSIYLCSVQQGIGYGYTFGSGTRLTVV.

This clonotype was counted between two and nine times. The gene calls are TRBV19 and TRBJ2-6, with a weak D call TRBD1 (6 bases). CDR3 length equals 15 residues. Trimming took off 5 bases at V and 4 bases at J, with 12 bases between the two ends. CDR1 and CDR2 from the germline V gene are LNHDA and SQIVND (reference sequence). The CDR3 DNA follows: TGTGCCAGTAGTCAGGGGCTGAGAGGGGCCAACGTCCTGACTTTC. This codes for CASSQGLRGANVLTF.

The rearrangement joins TRBV9 to TRBJ1-1; D perhaps matches TRBD1 (6 bases). Germline V CDR1 and CDR2: SGDLS, YYNGEE. This CDR3 region has 15 residues. The V and J ends lost 0 bases and 6 bases respectively, with 15 bases between them. The CDR3 DNA is TGTGCCAGCAGCGTAGTTGGGGGCTCGATCCCTGAAGCTTTCTTT. Its translation is CASSVVGGSIPEAFF.